Listed below are T cell receptor beta chains from one sample, sequenced in a study of shared clonotypes between healthy human individuals. Generated by immunoSEQ multiplex PCR, the TCRdb table keeps only in-frame clones and is missing some. The table has around 2.5 million clones, 80% to 95% seen once. The source material was naive CD4+ T cells from PBMCs. The source of these receptors is a man younger than 35 in good health. Some clones in this sample may be carry-over from other donors' samples. Each CDR3 is given with its conserved first and last residue. The D gene is left open where the match is weak. Size tells how often a clone was seen (once, few, many) or the class of an expanded clone, and some rows leave it out.

cdr3_nt cdr3_aa v_call d_call clone_size j_call
TGCGCCAGCACATTATCAGGGGGCAGGTCGGGCACTGAAGCTTTCTTT CASTLSGGRSGTEAFF TRBV5-1 TRBD1 NA TRBJ1-1
TGCGCCAGCAGCTTGGACCAGTACAATGAGCAGTTCTTC CASSLDQYNEQFF TRBV5-1 NA NA TRBJ2-1
TGTGCCAGCAGCTCCATGGGTCTGGCGGGAGGGTGGAATGAGCAGTTCTTC CASSSMGLAGGWNEQFF TRBV7-3 TRBD2 NA TRBJ2-1
TGCGCCAGCAGTGAGTATGGTGGGGGTACCAACAATGAGCAGTTCTTC CASSEYGGGTNNEQFF TRBV10-2 NA once TRBJ2-1
TGTGCCAGCAGTTACTCCAGAAACACTGAAGCTTTCTTT CASSYSRNTEAFF TRBV6-6 NA once TRBJ1-1
TGTGCCAGCAGGCCAGGACAGGGTAGCTCCTACGAGCAGTACTTC CASRPGQGSSYEQYF TRBV6-1 TRBD1 NA TRBJ2-7
TGTGCCAGCTCACCTTCTTTAGGGACAGGGACCCGAGGAGAGACCCAGTACTTC CASSPSLGTGTRGETQYF TRBV18 TRBD1 NA TRBJ2-5
TGTGCCAGCGGACTAGCGGGCGGTTACAATGAGCAGTTCTTC CASGLAGGYNEQFF TRBV5-4 TRBD2 NA TRBJ2-1
TGCGCCAGCAGCTTGGTGGCTAGCGGGGGCAGTGAGCAGTTCTTC CASSLVASGGSEQFF TRBV5-1 TRBD2 NA TRBJ2-1
TGTGCCAGCTCACCAGGGACTACTCCCTACGAGCAGTACTTC CASSPGTTPYEQYF TRBV18 TRBD2 once TRBJ2-7
TGTGCCAGCATGGTCGGGATCAGCGCCGGGGAGCTGTTTTTT CASMVGISAGELFF TRBV2 NA few TRBJ2-2
TGTGCCAGTAGTATGATTGGGGGATATGAGCAGTTCTTC CASSMIGGYEQFF TRBV19 NA NA TRBJ2-1
TGTGCCAGCAGTTACTCCCGGGGGAACACTGAAGCTTTCTTT CASSYSRGNTEAFF TRBV27 NA few TRBJ1-1
TGTGCCAGAAGCTTGGACAGGGACCCCCCGGAGACCCAGTACTTC CARSLDRDPPETQYF TRBV5-3 NA NA TRBJ2-5
TGCGCCAGCTCCGAGGGGCAGGCTGAAGAGACCCAGTACTTC CASSEGQAEETQYF TRBV5-1 NA NA TRBJ2-5
TGTGCCTGGAGTGGGGGGTATCAGCCCCAGCATTTT CAWSGGYQPQHF TRBV30 NA NA TRBJ1-5
TGTGCCAGCAGTTCAGGGGGCTATAACTATGGCTACACCTTC CASSSGGYNYGYTF TRBV27 TRBD1 NA TRBJ1-2
TGTGCCAGCAGCGGAGGGGTTGGCTACGAGCAGTACTTC CASSGGVGYEQYF TRBV5-4 NA NA TRBJ2-7
TGTGCTAGTGGTTTGGACCGACTAGCGGTATACAATGAGCAGTTCTTC CASGLDRLAVYNEQFF TRBV12-5 TRBD2 NA TRBJ2-1
TGTGCCAGCAGAGTGGACAGAAAAAACACTGAAGCTTTCTTT CASRVDRKNTEAFF TRBV27 NA NA TRBJ1-1
TGCGCCAGCAGCCATCCTAGCGGGTTACAAACCTACGAGCAGTACTTC CASSHPSGLQTYEQYF TRBV4-1 TRBD2 NA TRBJ2-7
TGCGCCAGCAGCTACACGAGGGGACAGGGGAACACCGGGGAGCTGTTTTTT CASSYTRGQGNTGELFF TRBV4-1 TRBD1 NA TRBJ2-2
TGTGCCAGCAGTCCCGCCCGCTTCTATGGCTACACCTTC CASSPARFYGYTF TRBV28 NA NA TRBJ1-2
TGCAGCGTTGGGATGGGGCCTGAAGTAAGTGGCTACACCTTC CSVGMGPEVSGYTF TRBV29-1 NA once TRBJ1-2